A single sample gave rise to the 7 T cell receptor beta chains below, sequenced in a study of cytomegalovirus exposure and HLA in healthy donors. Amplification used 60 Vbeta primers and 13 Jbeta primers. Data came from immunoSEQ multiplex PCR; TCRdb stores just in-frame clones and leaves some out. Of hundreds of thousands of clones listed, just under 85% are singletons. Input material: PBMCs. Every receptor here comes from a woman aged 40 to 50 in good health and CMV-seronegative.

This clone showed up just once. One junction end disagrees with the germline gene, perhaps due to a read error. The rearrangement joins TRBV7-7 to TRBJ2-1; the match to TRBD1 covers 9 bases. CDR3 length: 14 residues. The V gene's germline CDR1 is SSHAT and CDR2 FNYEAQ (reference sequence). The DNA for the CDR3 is TGTGCTAGCAGCTCCGGGACAGGGATGAGTGAGCAGTTCTTC. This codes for CASSSGTGMSEQFF.

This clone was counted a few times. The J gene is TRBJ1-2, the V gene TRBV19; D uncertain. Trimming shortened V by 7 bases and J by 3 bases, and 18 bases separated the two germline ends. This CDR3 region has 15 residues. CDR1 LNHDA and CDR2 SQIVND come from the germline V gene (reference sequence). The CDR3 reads CASTHPGISHYGYTF. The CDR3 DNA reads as TGTGCCAGTACGCATCCCGGGATCTCTCACTATGGCTACACCTTC. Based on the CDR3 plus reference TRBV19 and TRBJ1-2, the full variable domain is DGGITQSPKYLFRKEGQNVTLSCEQNLNHDAMYWYRQDPGQGLRLIYYSQIVNDFQKGDIAEGYSVSREKKESFPLTVTSAQKNPTAFYLCASTHPGISHYGYTFGSGTRLTVV.

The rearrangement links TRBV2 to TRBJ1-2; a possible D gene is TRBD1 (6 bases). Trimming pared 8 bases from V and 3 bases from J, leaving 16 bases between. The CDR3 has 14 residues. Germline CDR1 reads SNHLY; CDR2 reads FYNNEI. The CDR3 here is CASGRGSWDYGYTF. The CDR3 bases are TGTGCCAGCGGAAGGGGGTCATGGGACTATGGCTACACCTTC.

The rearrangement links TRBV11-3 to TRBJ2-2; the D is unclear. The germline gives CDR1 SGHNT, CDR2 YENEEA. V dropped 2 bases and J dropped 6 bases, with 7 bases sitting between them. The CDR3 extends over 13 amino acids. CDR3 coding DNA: TGTGCCAGCAGCTTATCCAGCGCCGGGGAGCTGTTTTTT. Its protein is CASSLSSAGELFF.

CDR3 nucleotide sequence: TGTGCCAGCAGTCTTACAGGGTCGAGTCGTGGCTACACCTTC. Translation: CASSLTGSSRGYTF. The V and J genes are TRBV27 and TRBJ1-2; tentative D call: TRBD1 (6 bases). CDR3 size: 14 residues. The germline CDR1 and CDR2 sequences are MNHEY and SMNVEV (reference sequence). With 5 bases removed from V and 7 bases from J, the gap between germline ends came to 17 bases.

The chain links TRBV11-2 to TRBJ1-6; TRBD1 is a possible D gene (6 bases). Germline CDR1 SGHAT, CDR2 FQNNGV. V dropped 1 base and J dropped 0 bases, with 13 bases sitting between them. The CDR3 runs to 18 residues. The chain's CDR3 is CASSLAGAGISYNSPLHF. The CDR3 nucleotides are TGTGCCAGCAGCTTAGCAGGGGCCGGGATCTCCTATAATTCACCCCTCCACTTT. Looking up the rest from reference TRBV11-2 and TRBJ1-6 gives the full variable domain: EAGVAQSPRYKIIEKRQSVAFWCNPISGHATLYWYQQILGQGPKLLIQFQNNGVVDDSQLPKDRFSAERLKGVDSTLKIQPAKLEDSAVYLCASSLAGAGISYNSPLHFGNGTRLTVT.

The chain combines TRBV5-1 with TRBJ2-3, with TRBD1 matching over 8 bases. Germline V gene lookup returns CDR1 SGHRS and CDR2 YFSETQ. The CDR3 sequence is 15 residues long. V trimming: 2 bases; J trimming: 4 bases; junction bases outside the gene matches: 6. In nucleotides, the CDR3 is TGCGCCAGCAGCTTAAATCCAGGGGGCGCAGATACGCAGTATTTT. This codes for CASSLNPGGADTQYF.